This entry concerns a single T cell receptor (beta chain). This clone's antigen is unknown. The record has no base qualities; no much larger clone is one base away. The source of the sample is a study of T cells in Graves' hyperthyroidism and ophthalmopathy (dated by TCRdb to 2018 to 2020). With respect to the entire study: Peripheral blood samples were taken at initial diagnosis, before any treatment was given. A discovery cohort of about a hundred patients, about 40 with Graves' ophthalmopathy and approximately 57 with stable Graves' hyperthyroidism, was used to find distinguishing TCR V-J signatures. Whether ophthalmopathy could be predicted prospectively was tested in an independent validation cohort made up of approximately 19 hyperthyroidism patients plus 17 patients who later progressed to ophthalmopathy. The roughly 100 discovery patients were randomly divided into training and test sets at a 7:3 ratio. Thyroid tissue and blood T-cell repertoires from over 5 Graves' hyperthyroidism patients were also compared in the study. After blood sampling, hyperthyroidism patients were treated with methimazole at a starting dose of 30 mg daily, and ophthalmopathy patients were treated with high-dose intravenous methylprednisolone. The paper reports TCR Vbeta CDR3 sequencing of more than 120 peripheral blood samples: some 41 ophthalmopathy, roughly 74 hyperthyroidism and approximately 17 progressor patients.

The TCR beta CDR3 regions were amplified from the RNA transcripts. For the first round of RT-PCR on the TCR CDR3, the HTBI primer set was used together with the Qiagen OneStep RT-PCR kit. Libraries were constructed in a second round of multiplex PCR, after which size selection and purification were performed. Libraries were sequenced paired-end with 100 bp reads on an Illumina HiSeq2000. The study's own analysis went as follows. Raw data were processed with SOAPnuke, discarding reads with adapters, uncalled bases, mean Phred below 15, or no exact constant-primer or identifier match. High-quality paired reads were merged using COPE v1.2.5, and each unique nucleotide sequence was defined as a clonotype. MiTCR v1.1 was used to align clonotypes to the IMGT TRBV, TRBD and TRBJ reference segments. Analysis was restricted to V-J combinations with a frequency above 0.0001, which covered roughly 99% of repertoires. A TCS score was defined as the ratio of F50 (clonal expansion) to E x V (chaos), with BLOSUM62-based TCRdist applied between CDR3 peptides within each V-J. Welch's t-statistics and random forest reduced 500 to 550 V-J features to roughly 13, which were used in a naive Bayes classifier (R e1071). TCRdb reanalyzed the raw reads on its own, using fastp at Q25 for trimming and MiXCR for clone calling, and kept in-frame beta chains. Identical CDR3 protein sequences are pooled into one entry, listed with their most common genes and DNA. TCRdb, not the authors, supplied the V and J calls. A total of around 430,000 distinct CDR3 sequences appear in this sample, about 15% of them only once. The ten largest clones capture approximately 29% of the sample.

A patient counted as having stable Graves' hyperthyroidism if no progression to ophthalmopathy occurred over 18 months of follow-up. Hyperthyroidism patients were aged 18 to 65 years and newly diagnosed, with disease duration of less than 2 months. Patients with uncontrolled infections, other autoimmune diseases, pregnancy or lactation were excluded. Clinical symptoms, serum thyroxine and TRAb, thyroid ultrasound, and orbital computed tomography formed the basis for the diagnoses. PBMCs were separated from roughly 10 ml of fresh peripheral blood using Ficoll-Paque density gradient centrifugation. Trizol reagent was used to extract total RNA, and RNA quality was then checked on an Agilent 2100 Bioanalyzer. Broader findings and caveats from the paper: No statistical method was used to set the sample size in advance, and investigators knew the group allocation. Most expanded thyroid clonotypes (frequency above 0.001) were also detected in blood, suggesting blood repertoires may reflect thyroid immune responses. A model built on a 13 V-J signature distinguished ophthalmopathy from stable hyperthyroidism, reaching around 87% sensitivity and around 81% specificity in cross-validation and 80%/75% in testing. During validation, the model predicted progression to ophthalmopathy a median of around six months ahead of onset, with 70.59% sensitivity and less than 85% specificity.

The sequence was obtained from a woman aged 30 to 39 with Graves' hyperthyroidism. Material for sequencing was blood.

The DNA sequence reads TGTGCCAGCAGCGTAGGGAATAGCGGGGGTCAAGAGACCCAGTACTTC. This codes for CASSVGNSGGQETQYF. In this chain, TRBV9 is recombined with TRBJ2-5; TRBD2 fits 9 bases in the junction. Clipping removes 0 bases from V and 2 bases from J, with 5 as the unmatched junction base count. According to the germline V gene, CDR1 reads SGDLS and CDR2 reads YYNGEE. Including the terminal cysteine and phenylalanine, the CDR3 comprises 16 residues. Left in the record is the CDR3 DNA by itself, 48 bases read in frame from the first base.